The rows below give T cell receptor beta chains drawn from one sample of a study of vaccination and CD4 T cells after COVID-19. TCRdb re-called the PCR reads through MiXCR, storing one row per CDR3 protein. The sample has 10,000 to 15,000 distinct CDR3 sequences; 50% to 75% are singletons. For these TCRs, the target antigens are not known. The sequenced sample was CD4+ T cells from blood, cultured in vitro. The receptor set was obtained from a human donor who had recovered from COVID-19. Each CDR3 is given with its conserved first and last residue. The D gene is left open where the match is weak. Clone size is given for some rows only: seen once, a few or many times, or a class if the clone is expanded.

>TRBJ2-5|.|TRBD2|TRBV20-1
CSATSQREDQETQYF
TGCAGTGCAACGTCCCAGCGGGAGGACCAAGAGACCCAGTACTTC
>TRBJ2-7|.|TRBD1|TRBV20-1
CSARKDRAEQYF
TGCAGTGCTAGGAAGGACAGGGCCGAGCAGTACTTC
>TRBJ2-7|.|TRBD2|TRBV7-2
CASSFPGLGDEQYF
TGTGCCAGCAGCTTCCCGGGACTAGGGGACGAGCAGTACTTC
>TRBJ2-3|.|TRBD2|TRBV12-3/TRBV12-4
CASRSSGRTDTQYF
TGTGCCAGCAGGAGTAGCGGGAGAACAGATACGCAGTATTTT
>TRBJ2-4|.|TRBD1|TRBV5-6
CASSLTGGFQGNIQYF
TGTGCCAGCAGCCTTACAGGGGGCTTCCAGGGAAACATTCAGTACTTC
>TRBJ2-7|.|.|TRBV11-1
CASSLSFHGGPSDYEQYF
TGTGCCAGCAGCTTAAGTTTTCACGGGGGGCCCTCCGACTACGAGCAGTACTTC
>TRBJ2-5|.|.|TRBV23-1
CASSQMYQETQYF
TGCGCCAGCAGTCAGATGTACCAAGAGACCCAGTACTTC
>TRBJ2-2|.|TRBD2|TRBV10-3
CAIRAGGPGELFF
TGTGCCATCAGAGCGGGAGGACCCGGGGAGCTGTTTTTT
>TRBJ2-2|few|.|TRBV20-1
CSARLNAGTLAAGELFF
TGCAGTGCTAGGTTGAACGCCGGGACGCTTGCGGCCGGGGAGCTGTTTTTT
>TRBJ2-2|.|TRBD1|TRBV7-6
CASSLANRGLTGELFF
TGTGCCAGCAGCTTAGCGAACAGGGGGTTAACCGGGGAGCTGTTTTTT
>TRBJ2-3|.|TRBD2|TRBV6-2/TRBV6-3
CASVPSGFDTQYF
TGTGCCAGCGTGCCTAGCGGGTTTGATACGCAGTATTTT
>TRBJ2-2|medium-sized|TRBD1|TRBV7-9
CASSSLPGQGSGELFF
TGTGCCAGCAGCTCATTACCGGGACAGGGGTCCGGGGAGCTGTTTTTT
>TRBJ1-1|.|.|TRBV7-2
CASSLELVNTEAFF
TGTGCCAGCAGCTTAGAGCTGGTGAACACTGAAGCTTTCTTT
>TRBJ1-5|.|.|TRBV11-2
CASSLDADQPQHF
TGTGCCAGCAGCTTAGATGCGGATCAGCCCCAGCATTTT
>TRBJ2-4|.|TRBD2|TRBV20-1
CSAESGSESKNIQYF
TGCAGTGCTGAAAGCGGGAGTGAGTCCAAAAACATTCAGTACTTC
>TRBJ2-1|.|.|TRBV5-1
CASHDYNEQFF
TGCGCCAGCCACGACTACAATGAGCAGTTCTTC
>TRBJ2-1|.|TRBD2|TRBV7-3
CASSLTRTSGRIDEQFF
TGTGCCAGCAGCTTGACCCGGACTAGCGGGAGAATTGATGAGCAGTTCTTC
>TRBJ2-6|.|.|TRBV7-3
CASSLNSRVAGANVLTF
TGTGCCAGCAGCTTGAACTCAAGGGTGGCTGGGGCCAACGTCCTGACTTTC
>TRBJ2-4|.|.|TRBV20-1
CSARDAVNIQYF
TGCAGTGCTAGAGATGCGGTAAACATTCAGTACTTC
>TRBJ1-5|.|.|TRBV6-2/TRBV6-3
CASSKRTGAHQPQHF
TGTGCCAGCAGTAAACGGACGGGGGCCCATCAGCCCCAGCATTTT
>TRBJ1-6|few|.|TRBV10-1
CASSTGERGSPLHF
TGCGCCAGCAGCACCGGGGAGCGGGGGTCACCCCTCCACTTT
>TRBJ2-3|.|TRBD2|TRBV7-2
CASSLARGYTDTQYF
TGTGCCAGCAGCTTAGCGCGGGGGTACACAGATACGCAGTATTTT
>TRBJ1-3|.|.|TRBV19
CASSKLTRRNTIYF
TGTGCCAGTAGTAAACTGACGCGGAGAAACACCATATATTTT
>TRBJ2-7|.|TRBD1|TRBV6-1
CASKPHEGQGSYEQYF
TGTGCCAGCAAACCCCACGAGGGACAGGGAAGCTACGAGCAGTACTTC
>TRBJ2-7|.|.|TRBV30
CAWRGQGTSYEQYF
TGTGCCTGGAGGGGGCAGGGGACCTCCTACGAGCAGTACTTC
>TRBJ2-3|few|TRBD2|TRBV7-3
CASSLTGGRAADTQYF
TGTGCCAGCAGCTTAACGGGCGGGAGGGCCGCAGATACGCAGTATTTT
>TRBJ2-7|.|TRBD2|TRBV19
CASSMVVVAGGTPSYEQYF
TGTGCCAGTAGTATGGTAGTAGTGGCGGGAGGAACCCCATCCTACGAGCAGTACTTC
>TRBJ2-7|few|.|TRBV28
CASSRRDIGSYEQYF
TGTGCCAGCAGTCGGCGGGACATCGGCTCCTACGAGCAGTACTTC
>TRBJ2-2|.|.|TRBV11-1
CASSLRPGSDTGELFF
TGTGCCAGCAGCTTGAGACCGGGTTCGGACACCGGGGAGCTGTTTTTT
>TRBJ2-3|.|TRBD2|TRBV20-1
CSADGLAGSDTQYF
TGCAGTGCGGATGGACTAGCGGGGTCAGATACGCAGTATTTT
>TRBJ2-3|few|.|TRBV6-2/TRBV6-3
CASRDSGLPSTDTQYF
TGTGCCAGCAGAGACTCCGGGCTCCCTAGCACAGATACGCAGTATTTT
>TRBJ2-7|.|.|TRBV18
CASSPGSSRYEQYF
TGTGCCAGCTCACCCGGGTCCTCAAGGTACGAGCAGTACTTC
>TRBJ2-3|few|TRBD2|TRBV6-1
CATGAGVPDTQYF
TGTGCCACTGGGGCGGGAGTCCCAGATACGCAGTATTTT
>TRBJ1-2|.|.|TRBV2
CASSDQLWAYGYTF
TGTGCCAGCAGTGATCAGCTGTGGGCCTATGGCTACACCTTC
>TRBJ1-6|.|.|TRBV28
CASYRGGTYNSPLHF
TGTGCCAGTTATAGGGGCGGAACCTATAATTCACCCCTCCACTTT
>TRBJ2-3|few|TRBD2|TRBV20-1
CSARTGTSGRTDTQYF
TGCAGTGCCCGTACGGGGACTAGCGGGAGGACAGATACGCAGTATTTT
>TRBJ1-6|.|.|TRBV18
CASSPDRNSPLHF
TGTGCCAGCTCCCCAGACCGAAATTCACCCCTCCACTTT
>TRBJ2-3|.|.|TRBV7-6
CASSYYSSMADTQYF
TGTGCCAGCAGCTATTATAGCTCGATGGCAGATACGCAGTATTTT
>TRBJ2-6|.|.|TRBV27
CASPLGRTGANVLTF
TGTGCCAGCCCTCTTGGAAGGACTGGGGCCAACGTCCTGACTTTC
>TRBJ2-5|few|.|TRBV27
CASSLDRLRGTQYF
TGTGCCAGCAGTTTAGACAGGTTAAGGGGGACCCAGTACTTC